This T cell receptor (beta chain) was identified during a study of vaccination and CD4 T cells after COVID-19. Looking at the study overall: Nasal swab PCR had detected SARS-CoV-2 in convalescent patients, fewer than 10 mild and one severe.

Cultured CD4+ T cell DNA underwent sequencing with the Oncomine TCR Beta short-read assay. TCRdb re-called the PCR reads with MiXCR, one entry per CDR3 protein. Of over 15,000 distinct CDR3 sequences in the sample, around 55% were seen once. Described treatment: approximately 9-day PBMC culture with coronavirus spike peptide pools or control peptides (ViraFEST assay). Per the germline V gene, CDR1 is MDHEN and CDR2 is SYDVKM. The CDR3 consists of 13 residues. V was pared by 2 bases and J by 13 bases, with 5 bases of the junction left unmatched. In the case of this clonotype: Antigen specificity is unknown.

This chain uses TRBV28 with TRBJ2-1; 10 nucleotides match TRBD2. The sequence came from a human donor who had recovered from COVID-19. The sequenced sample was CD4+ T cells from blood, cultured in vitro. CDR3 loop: CASSLLAGESQFF. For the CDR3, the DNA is TGTGCCAGCAGTTTACTAGCGGGAGAGAGTCAGTTCTTC.